The clone carrying this T cell receptor (beta chain) has only a few counts. The antigen remains unidentified. The data belong to a study of identical twins. General study points: For cord blood, abundant beta clonotypes had fewer insertions, unlike memory repertoires, which showed none.

CDR1 is MNHNS and CDR2 is SASEGT in the germline V gene. The junction had 2 bases not matched to a gene; V was cut back by 7 bases and J by 6 bases. This CDR3 has 14 residues. TCRdb re-derived calls from the 5' RACE reads in MiXCR, one entry per CDR3 protein. Of approximately 220,000 distinct CDR3 sequences listed, about a tenth were seen once; the top ten hold about 5.2%. The sample comprised memory (CD45RO+) T cells sorted from blood. This clonotype was sampled from a young woman in good health. The chain couples TRBV6-1 to TRBJ2-1, with TRBD2 matching 14 bases. CDR3 sequence: CASKGLAGANEQFF. In DNA, the CDR3 is TGTGCCAGCAAGGGACTAGCGGGAGCCAATGAGCAGTTCTTC.